Listed below are T cell receptor beta chains from one sample, sequenced in a study of regulatory T cells in long-lasting Graves disease. TCRdb reprocessed the multiplex PCR reads via MiXCR and lists one record per CDR3 protein. Here the sample spans about 500,000 distinct CDR3 sequences, about 12% being singletons. The same data also went into a second study, on T cells in Graves' hyperthyroidism and ophthalmopathy.

The source was peripheral blood mononuclear cells (PBMCs), collected at new diagnosis, from a patient treated with antithyroid drugs. Receptors were obtained from a woman in her 30s with Graves disease. CDR3s include the opening cysteine and the closing phenylalanine or tryptophan. D genes are given only for firm matches. Where a row states a size, it is once, few, many or the class of an expanded clone; other rows omit it.

TRBD1	TRBV5-1	many	TRBJ2-1	CASSMGTGNTYNEQFF	TGCGCCAGCAGCATGGGGACAGGGAATACCTACAATGAGCAGTTCTTC
TRBD1	TRBV7-2	many	TRBJ2-1	CASSLRQGGYNEQFF	TGTGCCAGCAGCTTGCGACAGGGTGGGTACAATGAGCAGTTCTTC
TRBD1	TRBV28	many	TRBJ2-3	CASRVRTGLITDTQYF	TGTGCCAGCAGGGTACGGACAGGGCTAATCACAGATACGCAGTATTTT
-	TRBV7-8	many	TRBJ2-5	CASSLGWPQAEETQYF	TGTGCCAGCAGCTTAGGGTGGCCCCAAGCTGAGGAGACCCAGTACTTC
-	TRBV30	many	TRBJ2-3	CAWSQPQGPTDTQYF	TGTGCCTGGAGTCAGCCACAGGGCCCCACAGATACGCAGTATTTT
-	TRBV4-3	few	TRBJ1-2	CASSQDIGQGTSLDGYTF	TGCGCCAGCAGCCAAGATATTGGGCAGGGGACTAGTCTCGACGGCTACACCTTC
-	TRBV7-6	many	TRBJ1-1	CASSLPWQNNTEAFF	TGTGCCAGCAGCTTACCCTGGCAGAATAACACTGAAGCTTTCTTT
-	TRBV5-6	many	TRBJ1-1	CASSSIFGTRVSEAFF	TGTGCCAGCAGCTCTATTTTCGGGACACGTGTGTCTGAAGCTTTCTTT
TRBD2	TRBV9	-	TRBJ2-5	CASSAGVGVGSRTSGSTQETQYF	TGTGCCAGCAGCGCAGGGGTCGGGGTGGGAAGTCGTACTAGCGGGTCAACCCAAGAGACCCAGTACTTC
-	TRBV12-3/TRBV12-4	many	TRBJ2-1	CASSLSVWNEQFF	TGTGCCAGCAGTTTAAGCGTCTGGAATGAGCAGTTCTTC
TRBD1	TRBV6-5	few	TRBJ1-1	CASSSTGTANTEAFF	TGTGCCAGCAGTTCAACCGGGACAGCTAACACTGAAGCTTTCTTT
TRBD1	TRBV5-6	-	TRBJ2-7	CASSWGTGVAYEQYF	TGTGCCAGCAGCTGGGGGACAGGAGTGGCCTACGAGCAGTACTTC
TRBD1	TRBV27	few	TRBJ1-2	CASSSNRDRDGYTF	TGTGCCAGCAGTTCCAACCGGGACAGAGATGGCTACACCTTC
-	TRBV19	few	TRBJ1-4	CASSLLYATNEKLFF	TGTGCCAGTAGTCTATTATATGCAACTAATGAAAAACTGTTTTTT
-	TRBV29-1	many	TRBJ1-1	CSYRWDTEAFF	TGCAGTTATCGGTGGGACACTGAAGCTTTCTTT
-	TRBV24-1	-	TRBJ2-7	CASSDLGSEQYF	TGTGCCTCCAGTGATTTGGGTTCCGAGCAGTACTTC
-	TRBV2	many	TRBJ1-5	CASSFGSNQPQHF	TGTGCCAGCAGTTTCGGGAGCAATCAGCCCCAGCATTTT
-	TRBV28	few	TRBJ1-1	CASRDTPTEAFF	TGTGCCAGCAGAGATACCCCCACTGAAGCTTTCTTT
TRBD2	TRBV11-3	many	TRBJ2-1	CASSRQTMLSGRDNEQFF	TGTGCCAGCAGCAGACAAACCATGCTTAGCGGGAGGGACAATGAGCAGTTCTTC
-	TRBV6-5	many	TRBJ2-5	CASSYGDGATQYF	TGTGCCAGCAGTTACGGGGACGGAGCGACCCAGTACTTC
-	TRBV11-2	many	TRBJ2-5	CASSFGYGYQETQYF	TGTGCCAGCAGCTTTGGCTATGGTTACCAAGAGACCCAGTACTTC
-	TRBV6-1	-	TRBJ1-5	CATEEQPQHF	TGTGCCACCGAGGAGCAGCCCCAGCATTTT
TRBD1	TRBV13	-	TRBJ1-2	CASSRTTGEGYYGYTF	TGTGCCAGCAGCCGGACAACAGGGGAGGGGTACTATGGCTACACCTTC
TRBD2	TRBV6-2/TRBV6-3	many	TRBJ2-3	CASSYDLTSGRADTQYF	TGTGCCAGCAGTTACGACCTGACTAGCGGGAGAGCAGATACGCAGTATTTT
-	TRBV7-2	many	TRBJ2-1	CASSLIKRDNEQFF	TGTGCCAGCAGCTTAATAAAGAGGGACAATGAGCAGTTCTTC
-	TRBV7-2	few	TRBJ2-2	CASTPRVNTGELFF	TGTGCCAGCACCCCTCGGGTGAACACCGGGGAGCTGTTTTTT
-	TRBV6-1	-	TRBJ1-2	CASSEGGSPYGYTF	TGTGCCAGCAGTGAAGGGGGCTCACCCTATGGCTACACCTTC
TRBD2	TRBV19	few	TRBJ2-1	CASRGLAGGPGGYNEQFF	TGTGCCAGTAGGGGACTAGCGGGAGGGCCTGGTGGCTACAATGAGCAGTTCTTC
-	TRBV13	many	TRBJ2-3	CASSFGRRTDTQYF	TGTGCCAGCAGCTTCGGGAGAAGGACAGATACGCAGTATTTT
TRBD1	TRBV29-1	-	TRBJ2-3	CSVAGGLGASTDTQYF	TGCAGCGTTGCAGGGGGCCTCGGGGCGAGCACAGATACGCAGTATTTT
TRBD2	TRBV24-1	few	TRBJ2-7	CATSSGRFQAEQYF	TGTGCCACCAGTAGCGGGAGATTTCAAGCCGAGCAGTACTTC
-	TRBV6-1	-	TRBJ1-4	CASRGGLWEKLFF	TGTGCCAGCAGGGGGGGACTTTGGGAAAAACTGTTTTTT
-	TRBV6-5	few	TRBJ2-2	CASSYLDRNTGELFF	TGTGCCAGCAGTTACCTCGACAGGAACACCGGGGAGCTGTTTTTT
-	TRBV6-1	many	TRBJ1-2	CASSRGRTNYGYTF	TGTGCCAGCAGCAGGGGACGGACTAACTATGGCTACACCTTC
TRBD1	TRBV7-9	few	TRBJ2-2	CASSPLRDSFNTGELFF	TGTGCCAGCAGCCCCCTAAGGGACAGCTTTAACACCGGGGAGCTGTTTTTT
-	TRBV28	few	TRBJ1-5	CASSIRRYSNQPQHF	TGTGCCAGCAGTATAAGACGGTATAGTAATCAGCCCCAGCATTTT
TRBD1	TRBV5-6	many	TRBJ1-5	CASSFGTANQPQHF	TGTGCCAGCAGCTTTGGGACAGCAAATCAGCCCCAGCATTTT
-	TRBV3-1	many	TRBJ2-5	CASSHRDETQYF	TGTGCCAGCAGCCACAGGGACGAGACCCAGTACTTC
-	TRBV11-2	many	TRBJ2-3	CASSSALPLTQYF	TGTGCCAGCAGCTCCGCCTTACCCCTTACGCAGTATTTT
-	TRBV6-1	many	TRBJ1-1	CASSPQGPQGPEAFF	TGTGCCAGCAGTCCACAGGGTCCCCAGGGGCCTGAAGCTTTCTTT
-	TRBV7-2	-	TRBJ1-1	CASSLEVGLRAAFF	TGTGCCAGCAGCTTAGAAGTGGGGTTAAGGGCAGCTTTCTTT
TRBD2	TRBV6-1	few	TRBJ2-1	CASRDLAGAYNEQFF	TGTGCCAGCAGAGACCTAGCGGGAGCCTACAATGAGCAGTTCTTC
-	TRBV20-1	many	TRBJ2-3	CSAYQPNTQYF	TGCAGTGCTTACCAACCGAATACGCAGTATTTT
TRBD2	TRBV12-3/TRBV12-4	many	TRBJ2-7	CASSDKREKSYEQYF	TGTGCCAGCAGTGACAAGCGGGAGAAGTCCTACGAGCAGTACTTC
TRBD2	TRBV7-6	few	TRBJ2-1	CASTPLRGGHYNEQFF	TGTGCCAGCACCCCCCTTCGGGGGGGCCACTACAATGAGCAGTTCTTC
-	TRBV27	many	TRBJ1-2	CASSPSGGGGYTF	TGTGCCAGCAGTCCGTCCGGGGGCGGCGGCTACACCTTC
-	TRBV6-1	many	TRBJ2-7	CASSPYRQAHEQYF	TGTGCCAGTTCCCCTTACCGCCAGGCCCACGAGCAGTACTTC
-	TRBV5-1	-	TRBJ2-3	CASSLEQVARTDTQYF	TGCGCCAGCAGCTTGGAACAGGTTGCTCGGACAGATACGCAGTATTTT
-	TRBV18	many	TRBJ2-1	CASGHSGDNEQFF	TGTGCCAGCGGACACTCCGGGGACAATGAGCAGTTCTTC